Here is one TCR beta chain with its context. The CDR3 does not close with the conserved phenylalanine or tryptophan, likely indicating a read error. With 0 bases removed from V and 2 bases from J, the gap between germline ends came to 11 bases. The CDR3 extends over 15 amino acids. CDR1 and CDR2 (germline): SGHDN, FVKESK. TCRdb re-called the reads through MiXCR, storing one row per CDR3 protein. The sample yields roughly 500,000 distinct CDR3 sequences, 16% seen once. This record belongs to a study of T cell repertoires in cytomegalovirus infection. This chain connects TRBV14 to TRBJ2-7; D ambiguous. What was sequenced was CD8+ T cells from PBMCs. The sequence was collected from a human donor in good health (CMV status not recorded). Some clones in this sample may be carry-over from other donors' samples. CDR3 DNA: TGTGCCAGCAGCCAAGAGTTAGACAACCCCTACGAGCAGTACTTA. Encoded protein: CASSQELDNPYEQYL.